This T cell receptor beta chain was profiled in a study of immune evolution from preneoplasia to lung adenocarcinoma. Data came from immunoSEQ multiplex PCR; TCRdb stores just in-frame clones and leaves some out. The repertoire holds around 6,200 clones, with 80% to 90% as singletons. Germline CDR1 KGHSY, CDR2 FQNENV. The V gene lost 0 bases and the J gene lost 3 bases, with 12 bases spanning the gap. CDR3 length equals 16 residues. The rearrangement links TRBV16 to TRBJ1-3; a weak D match, TRBD1 (5 bases). This receptor was obtained from a person aged 50 to 59 with lung adenocarcinoma. The sample was FFPE invasive lung adenocarcinoma tissue. CDR3 sequence (DNA): TGTGCCAGCAGCCAATCGGCGGGGGAACTTGGAAACACCATATATTTT. It translates to CASSQSAGELGNTIYF.